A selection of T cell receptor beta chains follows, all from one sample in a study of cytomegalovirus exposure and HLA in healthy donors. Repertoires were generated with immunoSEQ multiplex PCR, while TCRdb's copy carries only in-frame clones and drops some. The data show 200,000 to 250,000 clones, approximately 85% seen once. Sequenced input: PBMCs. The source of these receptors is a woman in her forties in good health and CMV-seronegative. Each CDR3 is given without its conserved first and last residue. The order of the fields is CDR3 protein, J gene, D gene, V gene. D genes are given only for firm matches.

CDR3 protein: ASSPWTGGGNYGYT
J gene: TRBJ1-2
D gene: TRBD1
V gene: TRBV28

CDR3 protein: ASSSQGSSYEQY
J gene: TRBJ2-7
D gene: -
V gene: TRBV5-1

CDR3 protein: ASSYIHRGANSPLH
J gene: TRBJ1-6
D gene: TRBD1
V gene: TRBV27

CDR3 protein: ASSESRGNYGYT
J gene: TRBJ1-2
D gene: -
V gene: TRBV6-1

CDR3 protein: ASSFDRGPREQF
J gene: TRBJ2-1
D gene: TRBD1
V gene: TRBV5-4

CDR3 protein: AISPGQEYEQY
J gene: TRBJ2-7
D gene: -
V gene: TRBV10-3

CDR3 protein: ASTPGLAGGSTDTQY
J gene: TRBJ2-3
D gene: TRBD2
V gene: TRBV27

CDR3 protein: ASSISISTDTQY
J gene: TRBJ2-3
D gene: -
V gene: TRBV7-3

CDR3 protein: ASSQDVGTGGRWGYT
J gene: TRBJ1-2
D gene: TRBD1
V gene: TRBV4-2

CDR3 protein: ASSVRGQSSTDTQY
J gene: TRBJ2-3
D gene: TRBD1
V gene: TRBV9

CDR3 protein: ASSFVSRVEQY
J gene: TRBJ2-7
D gene: -
V gene: TRBV28

CDR3 protein: ASSKEADPSSEQY
J gene: TRBJ2-7
D gene: -
V gene: TRBV21-1

CDR3 protein: ASSFNDRNTIY
J gene: TRBJ1-3
D gene: -
V gene: TRBV5-6

CDR3 protein: ASPSGQGVCGNTIY
J gene: TRBJ1-3
D gene: TRBD1
V gene: TRBV11-1

CDR3 protein: SVGGDGTEAF
J gene: TRBJ1-1
D gene: -
V gene: TRBV29-1

CDR3 protein: ASGGENTEAF
J gene: TRBJ1-1
D gene: -
V gene: TRBV19

CDR3 protein: ASSFGGSNQPQH
J gene: TRBJ1-5
D gene: -
V gene: TRBV19

CDR3 protein: ASSLVGGFSYNEQF
J gene: TRBJ2-1
D gene: TRBD2
V gene: TRBV5-1

CDR3 protein: ASSAISYEQY
J gene: -
D gene: -
V gene: TRBV6-4

CDR3 protein: ASSPIRAGPNTEAF
J gene: TRBJ1-1
D gene: -
V gene: TRBV7-2

CDR3 protein: AWSVSTLQY
J gene: TRBJ2-7
D gene: -
V gene: TRBV30

CDR3 protein: ASSTPSGGGQHEQY
J gene: TRBJ2-7
D gene: TRBD2
V gene: TRBV7-2

CDR3 protein: ASSQFAGQVIYGYT
J gene: TRBJ1-2
D gene: TRBD1
V gene: TRBV7-6

CDR3 protein: ASSLGTGNTIY
J gene: TRBJ1-3
D gene: -
V gene: TRBV7-9

CDR3 protein: ASGPGQFGELF
J gene: TRBJ2-2
D gene: -
V gene: TRBV6-1

CDR3 protein: ASSLARMNTEAF
J gene: TRBJ1-1
D gene: -
V gene: TRBV7-9

CDR3 protein: ASSQVGGAF
J gene: TRBJ1-1
D gene: -
V gene: TRBV14

CDR3 protein: ASSSRDRGAEDTEAF
J gene: TRBJ1-1
D gene: TRBD1
V gene: TRBV5-1

CDR3 protein: ASRATQLNEKLF
J gene: TRBJ1-4
D gene: -
V gene: TRBV7-8

CDR3 protein: AIAGATNEKLF
J gene: TRBJ1-4
D gene: -
V gene: TRBV10-3

CDR3 protein: ASSVEWRDLTDTQY
J gene: TRBJ2-3
D gene: -
V gene: TRBV9

CDR3 protein: ASTLLPGQGRRDTGELF
J gene: TRBJ2-2
D gene: TRBD1
V gene: TRBV5-4

CDR3 protein: ASRAGTGDGYT
J gene: TRBJ1-2
D gene: TRBD1
V gene: TRBV7-6

CDR3 protein: ASREQGGTGELF
J gene: TRBJ2-2
D gene: -
V gene: TRBV19

CDR3 protein: ASKVYLAGTDTQY
J gene: TRBJ2-3
D gene: -
V gene: TRBV2

CDR3 protein: SVGEGGTEAF
J gene: TRBJ1-1
D gene: -
V gene: TRBV29-1